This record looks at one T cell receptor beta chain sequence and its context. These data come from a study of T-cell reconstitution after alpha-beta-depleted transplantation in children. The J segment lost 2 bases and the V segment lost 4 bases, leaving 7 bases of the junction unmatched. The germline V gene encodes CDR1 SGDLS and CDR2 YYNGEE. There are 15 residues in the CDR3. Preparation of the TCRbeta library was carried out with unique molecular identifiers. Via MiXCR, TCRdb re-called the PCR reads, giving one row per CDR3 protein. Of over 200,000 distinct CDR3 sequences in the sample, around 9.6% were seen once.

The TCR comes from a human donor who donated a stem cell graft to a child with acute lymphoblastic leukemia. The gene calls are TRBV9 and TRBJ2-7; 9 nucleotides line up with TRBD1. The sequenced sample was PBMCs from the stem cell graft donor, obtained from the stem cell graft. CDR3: CASSPADRGPYEQYF. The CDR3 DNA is TGTGCCAGCAGCCCCGCGGACAGGGGCCCCTACGAGCAGTACTTC. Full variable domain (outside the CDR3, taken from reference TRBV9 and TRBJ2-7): DSGVTQTPKHLITATGQRVTLRCSPRSGDLSVYWYQQSLDQGLQFLIQYYNGEERAKGNILERFSAQQFPDLHSELNLSSLELGDSALYFCASSPADRGPYEQYFGPGTRLTVT.